These 7 T cell receptor beta chains share one sample of origin, sequenced in a study of breast tumors, draining lymph nodes, adjacent tissues. The lymph nodes were axillary draining lymph nodes from breast cancer patients. MiXCR, applied by TCRdb to the multiplex PCR reads, yields one record per CDR3 protein. The table shows about 100,000 distinct CDR3 sequences, with 21% occurring only once. Sequencing was carried out using axillary lymph node tissue. These receptors were collected from a female donor with breast cancer. Some clones in this sample may be carry-over from other donors' samples.

This clonotype was detected many times. The chain links TRBV6-5 to TRBJ1-5; D gene ambiguous. The germline V gene has CDR1 MNHEY and CDR2 SVGAGI. V lost 5 bases, J lost 2 bases, and 10 bases lay in between. The CDR3 length is 14 residues. The CDR3 sequence is CASSAGWGNQPQHF. The CDR3 DNA reads as TGTGCCAGCAGTGCGGGCTGGGGCAATCAGCCCCAGCATTTT.

The table lists this clonotype with many counts. The chain uses TRBV6-5 and TRBJ2-7; the D gene could be TRBD1 or TRBD2 (5 bases each). The V gene's germline CDR1 is MNHEY and CDR2 SVGAGI. Deletions cut 6 bases from V and 2 bases from J, with 14 bases between. The CDR3 covers 14 residues. CDR3 nucleotide sequence: TGTGCCAGCAGACTCCGGGACCGAGCCTACGAGCAGTACTTC. Protein sequence: CASRLRDRAYEQYF.

This clonotype was counted many times. V and J are TRBV18 and TRBJ2-5; no clear D. The V end was cut by 4 bases, the J end by 1 base, with 10 bases between. The CDR3 has 14 residues. Germline assignment: CDR1 KGHSH and CDR2 LQKENI. The CDR3 DNA follows: TGTGCCAGCTCACTTGAGACTTCCCAAGAGACCCAGTACTTC. It is translated as CASSLETSQETQYF.

In this sample, this clonotype turned up a few times. The chain has TRBV24-1 and TRBJ2-4; TRBD1 is a possible D gene (5 bases). Trimming took 12 bases from V and 1 from J, leaving 24 bases between them. This CDR3 is 17 amino acids long. The V gene's germline CDR1 is KGHDR and CDR2 SFDVKD. This CDR3 is CAPRAGIVGCAKNIQYF. The CDR3 DNA is TGTGCCCCAAGGGCAGGGATTGTTGGGTGTGCCAAAAACATTCAGTACTTC.

At least ten counts were recorded for this clonotype. V gene TRBV6-5 combines with J gene TRBJ2-3; D possibly matches TRBD1 or TRBD2 (5 bases each). V was clipped by 8 bases and J by 1 base, with 13 bases between them. The V gene's germline CDR1 is MNHEY and CDR2 SVGAGI. The CDR3 has 14 amino acids. The CDR3 spells CASQRGPRTDTQYF. The CDR3 DNA follows: TGTGCCAGCCAAAGGGGACCACGCACAGATACGCAGTATTTT.

This clonotype appeared many times. The chain recombines TRBV11-2 with TRBJ2-4, with TRBD1 as a possible D gene (6 bases). Trimming pared 5 bases from V and 2 bases from J, leaving 16 bases between. Germline CDR1 SGHAT, CDR2 FQNNGV. The CDR3 consists of 16 residues. The CDR3 DNA is TGTGCCAGCAGCCGACAGGAACGGGCCTCCAAAAACATTCAGTACTTC. It translates to CASSRQERASKNIQYF.

This rearrangement joins TRBV28 to TRBJ1-5; 9 nucleotides agree with TRBD1. Trimming at V came to 2 bases and at J to 6 bases, leaving 11 bases not matched to a gene. This CDR3 is 17 amino acids long. Germline V gives CDR1 MDHEN, CDR2 SYDVKM. This chain's CDR3 is CASSLRGRTGVVQPQHF. CDR3 sequence (DNA): TGTGCCAGCAGTTTAAGGGGGAGGACAGGGGTGGTTCAGCCCCAGCATTTT.